This T cell receptor (beta chain) was profiled in a study of shared clonotypes between healthy human individuals. The CDR3 sequence is 13 residues long. From germline, CDR1 is SNHLY and CDR2 FYNNEI. Some clones are missing from TCRdb's copy, which holds only in-frame ones; the method was immunoSEQ multiplex PCR. Of about 1 million clones in the sample, 65% to 80% were seen once. The sequenced sample was memory CD4+ T cells sorted from blood. Subset meaning: CD45RA-negative fraction. The chain is built from TRBV2 and TRBJ1-2, with TRBD1 identical over 12 bases. This TCR derives from a man between 18 and 35 years old in good health. The CDR3 DNA follows: TGTGTCCGCTCGGGACAGGGGGCTGGTGGCTACACCTTC. Residues: CVRSGQGAGGYTF.